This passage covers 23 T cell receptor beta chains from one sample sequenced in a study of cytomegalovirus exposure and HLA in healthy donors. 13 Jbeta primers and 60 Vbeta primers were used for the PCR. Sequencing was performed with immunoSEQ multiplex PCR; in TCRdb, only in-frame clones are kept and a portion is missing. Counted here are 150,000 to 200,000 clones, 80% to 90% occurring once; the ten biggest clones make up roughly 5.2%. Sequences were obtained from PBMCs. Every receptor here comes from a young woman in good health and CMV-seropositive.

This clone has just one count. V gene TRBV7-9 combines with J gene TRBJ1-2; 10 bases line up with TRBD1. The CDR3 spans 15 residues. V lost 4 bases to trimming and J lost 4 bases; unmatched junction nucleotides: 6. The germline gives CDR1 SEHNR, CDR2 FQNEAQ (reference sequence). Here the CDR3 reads CASSWGDRGIYGYTF. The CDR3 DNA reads TGTGCCAGCAGCTGGGGGGACAGGGGAATCTATGGCTACACCTTC.

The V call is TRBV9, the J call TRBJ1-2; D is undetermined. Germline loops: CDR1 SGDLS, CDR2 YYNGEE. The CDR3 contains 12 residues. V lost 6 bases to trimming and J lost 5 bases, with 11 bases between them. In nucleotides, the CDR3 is TGTGCCAGCAATACCCGCGGGTATGGCTACACCTTC. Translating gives CASNTRGYGYTF.

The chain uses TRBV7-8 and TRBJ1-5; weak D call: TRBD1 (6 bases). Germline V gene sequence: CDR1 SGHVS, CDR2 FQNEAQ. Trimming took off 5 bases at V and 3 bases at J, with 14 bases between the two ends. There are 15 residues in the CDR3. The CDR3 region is CASSSSGDNNQPQHF. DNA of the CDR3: TGTGCCAGCAGCAGCTCAGGGGACAACAATCAGCCCCAGCATTTT. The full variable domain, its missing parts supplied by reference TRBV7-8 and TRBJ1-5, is GAGVSQSPRYKVAKRGQDVALRCDPISGHVSLFWYQQALGQGPEFLTYFQNEAQLDKSGLPSDRFFAERPEGSVSTLKIQRTQQEDSAVYLCASSSSGDNNQPQHFGDGTRLSIL.

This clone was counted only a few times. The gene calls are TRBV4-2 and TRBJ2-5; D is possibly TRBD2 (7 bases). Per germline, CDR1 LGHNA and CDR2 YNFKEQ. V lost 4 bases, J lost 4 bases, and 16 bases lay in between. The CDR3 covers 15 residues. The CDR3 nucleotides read TGTGCCAGCAGCCCCGTAGCAGGGGAGGGAGAGACCCAGTACTTC. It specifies CASSPVAGEGETQYF.

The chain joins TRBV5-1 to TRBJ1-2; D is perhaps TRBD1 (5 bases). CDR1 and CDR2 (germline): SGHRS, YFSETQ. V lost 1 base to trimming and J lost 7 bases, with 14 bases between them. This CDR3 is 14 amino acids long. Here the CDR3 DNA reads TGCGCCAGCAGCTTGACAAGAGCCAGGGTTGGCTACACCTTC. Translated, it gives CASSLTRARVGYTF.

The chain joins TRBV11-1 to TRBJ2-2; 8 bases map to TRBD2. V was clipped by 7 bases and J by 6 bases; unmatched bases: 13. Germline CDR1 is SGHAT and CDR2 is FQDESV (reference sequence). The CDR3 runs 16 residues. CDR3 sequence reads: CASTRRAGGGAGELFF. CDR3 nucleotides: TGTGCCAGCACCAGACGTGCGGGGGGCGGCGCCGGGGAGCTGTTTTTT.

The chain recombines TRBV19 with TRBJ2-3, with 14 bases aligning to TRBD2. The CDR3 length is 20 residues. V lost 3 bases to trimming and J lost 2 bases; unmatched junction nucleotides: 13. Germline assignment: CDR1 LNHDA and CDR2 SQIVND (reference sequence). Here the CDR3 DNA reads TGTGCCAGTAGTATGGGGAGACTAGCGGGGGGGATCGGGGACACAGATACGCAGTATTTT. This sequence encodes CASSMGRLAGGIGDTDTQYF.

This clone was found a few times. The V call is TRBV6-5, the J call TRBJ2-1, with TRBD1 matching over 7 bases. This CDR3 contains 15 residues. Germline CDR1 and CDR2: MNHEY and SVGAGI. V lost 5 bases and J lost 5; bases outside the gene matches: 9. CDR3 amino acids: CASSKDRDEHNEQFF. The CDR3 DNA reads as TGTGCCAGCAGTAAAGACAGGGATGAACACAATGAGCAGTTCTTC.

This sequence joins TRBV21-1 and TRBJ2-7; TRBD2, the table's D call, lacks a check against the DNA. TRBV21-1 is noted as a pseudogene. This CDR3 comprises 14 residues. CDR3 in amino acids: CASSRRSGVREQYF. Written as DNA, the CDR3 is TGTGCCAGCAGCAGACGTAGCGGGGTCCGCGAGCAGTACTTC.

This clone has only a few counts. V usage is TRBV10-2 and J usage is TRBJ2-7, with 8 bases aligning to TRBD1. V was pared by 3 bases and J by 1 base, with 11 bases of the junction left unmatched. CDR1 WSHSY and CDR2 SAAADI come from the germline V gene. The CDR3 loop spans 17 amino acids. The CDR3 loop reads CASSDSVTGVSSYEQYF. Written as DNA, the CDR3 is TGCGCCAGCAGTGATTCGGTGACAGGGGTTTCATCCTACGAGCAGTACTTC.

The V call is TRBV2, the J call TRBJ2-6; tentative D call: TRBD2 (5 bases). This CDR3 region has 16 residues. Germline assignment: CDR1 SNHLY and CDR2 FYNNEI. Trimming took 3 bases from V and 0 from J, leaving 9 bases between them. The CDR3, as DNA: TGTGCCAGCAGTGAGGGAGTGATCTCTGGGGCCAACGTCCTGACTTTC. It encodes CASSEGVISGANVLTF.

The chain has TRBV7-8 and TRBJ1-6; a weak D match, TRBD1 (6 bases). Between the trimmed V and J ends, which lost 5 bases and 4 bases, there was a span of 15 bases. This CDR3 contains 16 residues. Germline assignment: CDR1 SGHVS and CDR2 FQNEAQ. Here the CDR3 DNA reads TGTGCCAGCAGCACCCAGTTTCAGGGGTATAATTCACCCCTCCACTTT. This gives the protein CASSTQFQGYNSPLHF.

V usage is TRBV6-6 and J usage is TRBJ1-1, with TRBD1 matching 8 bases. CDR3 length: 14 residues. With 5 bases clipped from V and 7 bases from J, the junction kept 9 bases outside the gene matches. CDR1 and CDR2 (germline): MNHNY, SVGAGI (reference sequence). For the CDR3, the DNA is TGTGCCAGCAGTACTATAGGACAGGGTAGTGAAGCTTTCTTT. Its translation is CASSTIGQGSEAFF.

The CDR3 DNA reads TGTGCCAGCAGTGCCCGGGCAGGGATGAACACTGAAGCTTTCTTT. Translating it yields CASSARAGMNTEAFF. V and J are TRBV6-1 and TRBJ1-1, with a possible D match to TRBD1 (5 bases). The CDR3 sequence is 15 residues long. Between the trimmed V and J ends, which lost 4 bases and 0 bases, there was a span of 12 bases. Germline lookup yields CDR1 MNHNS and CDR2 SASEGT.

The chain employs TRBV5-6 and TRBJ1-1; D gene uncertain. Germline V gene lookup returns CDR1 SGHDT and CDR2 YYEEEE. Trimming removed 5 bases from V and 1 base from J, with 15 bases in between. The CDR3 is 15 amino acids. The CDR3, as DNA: TGTGCCAGCAGTTCGTTCGCACGGGGGAACACTGAAGCTTTCTTT. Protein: CASSSFARGNTEAFF.

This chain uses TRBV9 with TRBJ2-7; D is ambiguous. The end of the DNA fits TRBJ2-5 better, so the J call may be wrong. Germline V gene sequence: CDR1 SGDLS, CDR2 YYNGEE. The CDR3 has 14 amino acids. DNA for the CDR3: TGTGCCAGCAGCGTAGTTATCGCGTGGGAGACCCAGTACTTC. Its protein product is CASSVVIAWETQYF.

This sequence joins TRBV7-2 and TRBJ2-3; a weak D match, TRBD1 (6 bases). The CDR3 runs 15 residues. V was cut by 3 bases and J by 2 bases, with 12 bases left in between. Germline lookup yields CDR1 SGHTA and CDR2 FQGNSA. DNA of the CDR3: TGTGCCAGCAGCTTGTCCTGGGGGCCCACAGATACGCAGTATTTT. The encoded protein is CASSLSWGPTDTQYF.

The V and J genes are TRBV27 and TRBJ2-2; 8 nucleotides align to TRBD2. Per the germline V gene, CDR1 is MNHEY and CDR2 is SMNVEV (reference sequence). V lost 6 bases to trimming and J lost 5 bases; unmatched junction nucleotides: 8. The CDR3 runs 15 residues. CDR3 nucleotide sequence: TGTGCCAGCAGCCGCGGGGGGTCCTGGACCGGGGAGCTGTTTTTT. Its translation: CASSRGGSWTGELFF.

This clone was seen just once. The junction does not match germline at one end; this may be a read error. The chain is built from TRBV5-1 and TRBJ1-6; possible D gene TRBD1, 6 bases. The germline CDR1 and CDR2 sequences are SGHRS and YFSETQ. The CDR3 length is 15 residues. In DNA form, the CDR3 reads TGCGCCAACAGCTTGGGGGACACCCTTAATTCACCCCTCCACTTT. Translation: CANSLGDTLNSPLHF.

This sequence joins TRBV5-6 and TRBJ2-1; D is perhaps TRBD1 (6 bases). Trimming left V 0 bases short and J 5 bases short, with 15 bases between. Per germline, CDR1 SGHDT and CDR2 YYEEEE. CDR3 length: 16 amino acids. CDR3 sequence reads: CASSLDDRTLNNEQFF. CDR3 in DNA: TGTGCCAGCAGCTTGGACGACAGGACTCTTAACAATGAGCAGTTCTTC.

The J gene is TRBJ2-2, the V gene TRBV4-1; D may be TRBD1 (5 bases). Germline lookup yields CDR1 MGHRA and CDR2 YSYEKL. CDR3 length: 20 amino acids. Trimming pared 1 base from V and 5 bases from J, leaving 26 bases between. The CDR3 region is CASSQVGLGGSRGQTGELFF. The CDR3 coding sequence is TGCGCCAGCAGCCAAGTCGGGTTAGGCGGTTCAAGGGGCCAGACCGGGGAGCTGTTTTTT.

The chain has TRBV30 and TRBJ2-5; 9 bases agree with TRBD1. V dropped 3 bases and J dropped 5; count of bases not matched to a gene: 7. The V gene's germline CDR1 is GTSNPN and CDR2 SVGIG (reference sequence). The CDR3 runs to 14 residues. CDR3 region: CAWSQQGAGETQYF. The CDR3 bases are TGTGCCTGGAGCCAACAGGGGGCCGGGGAGACCCAGTACTTC.

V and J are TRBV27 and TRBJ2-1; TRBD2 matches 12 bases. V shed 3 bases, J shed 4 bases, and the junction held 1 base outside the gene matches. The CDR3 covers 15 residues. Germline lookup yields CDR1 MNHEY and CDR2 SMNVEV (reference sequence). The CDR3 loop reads CASSFGLAGYNEQFF. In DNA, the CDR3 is TGTGCCAGCAGTTTTGGACTAGCGGGGTACAATGAGCAGTTCTTC.